The 16 T cell receptor beta chains presented below share a single source sample, sequenced in a study of blood T cell repertoires in COVID-19 (TCRdb year 2020). The library was produced with the immunoSEQ multiplex PCR assay. The clones in this table, taken by TCRdb from immuneACCESS, are in-frame only. Not every clone is retained; where verified, under half of the shortfall comes from an unresolved V gene, and the cause of the rest is unknown. The sample profile shows about 74,000 clones; roughly nine tenths of them were found once. Jointly, the top ten make up about a tenth of the sample. The specimen sequenced was peripheral blood. Source of these receptors: a human donor in a cohort sampled during active COVID-19.

The chain combines TRBV28 with TRBJ2-7, with 9 nucleotides matching TRBD1. V gave up 5 bases and J gave up 4 bases; unmatched junction bases: 6. This CDR3 is 14 amino acids long. The germline V gene encodes CDR1 MDHEN and CDR2 SYDVKM. As DNA, the CDR3 is TGTGCCAGCAGTCAGAGCGGGACAGGGTACGAGCAGTACTTC. Protein: CASSQSGTGYEQYF.

The CDR3 protein is CATSDPTSGGYEQYF. The CDR3 DNA follows: TGTGCCACCAGTGATCCGACTAGCGGAGGGTACGAGCAGTACTTC. This chain connects TRBV24-1 to TRBJ2-7, with 9 bases lining up with TRBD2. The length of the CDR3 is 15 residues. Germline lookup yields CDR1 KGHDR and CDR2 SFDVKD. J was trimmed by 4 bases and V by 3 bases; bases with no gene match: 6.

The table lists this clone with a count of one. The chain joins TRBV7-9 to TRBJ2-7; D is perhaps TRBD1 (6 bases). Per germline, CDR1 SEHNR and CDR2 FQNEAQ (reference sequence). V dropped 5 bases and J dropped 6 bases, with 17 bases sitting between them. This CDR3 spans 14 amino acids. The CDR3 DNA follows: TGTGCCAGCAGCCACAGGGAAGAGGGAGCCGAGCAGTACTTC. Translating it yields CASSHREEGAEQYF.

CDR3 sequence (DNA): TGTGCCAGCAGCTTAGAGGCTAGCGGGAGCTTTGTGGAGACCCAGTACTTC. This translates into CASSLEASGSFVETQYF. The chain carries TRBV7-6 and TRBJ2-5; 10 bases are a match to TRBD2. This CDR3 is 17 amino acids long. V was clipped by 1 base and J by 5 bases; unmatched bases: 10. Germline values: CDR1 SGHVS, CDR2 FNYEAQ.

CDR3: CASSSGTSGTYNEQFF. CDR3 sequence (DNA): TGTGCCAGCAGCTCAGGGACTAGCGGGACCTACAATGAGCAGTTCTTC. The chain uses TRBV11-2 and TRBJ2-1; 13 positions match TRBD2. CDR3 size: 16 residues. Germline V gene sequence: CDR1 SGHAT, CDR2 FQNNGV. The ends lost 4 bases at V and 2 bases at J; junction bases unmatched: 2.

V is TRBV6-2 or TRBV6-3 and J is TRBJ2-1; TRBD2 aligns across 12 bases. The CDR3 runs to 16 residues. V was clipped by 2 bases and J by 4 bases; unmatched bases: 3. Per germline, CDR1 MNHEY and CDR2 SVGEGT. The CDR3 loop is CASSYRTSGIYNEQFF. CDR3 sequence (DNA): TGTGCCAGCAGTTACCGGACTAGCGGGATTTACAATGAGCAGTTCTTC.

This chain connects TRBV6-5 to TRBJ2-5; D might be TRBD1 (8 bases). The V and J ends lost 7 bases and 4 bases respectively, with 13 bases between them. This CDR3 is 13 amino acids long. Germline-derived CDR1 and CDR2 are MNHEY and SVGAGI. CDR3 DNA sequence: TGTGCCAGCACCTACAGGGGGGGAGAGACCCAGTACTTC. It yields the protein CASTYRGGETQYF.

The chain employs TRBV10-2 and TRBJ2-3; 10 positions agree with TRBD2. V trimming: 2 bases; J trimming: 7 bases; junction bases outside the gene matches: 6. CDR1 WSHSY and CDR2 SAAADI come from the germline V gene. CDR3 size: 15 residues. The CDR3 coding sequence is TGCGCCAGCAGTGAGGGTAGCGGGAGGCAAAATACGCAGTATTTT. It codes for CASSEGSGRQNTQYF.

In this sample, this clone turned up once. This chain joins TRBV4-3 and TRBJ2-5; 10 nucleotides line up with TRBD2. Germline loops: CDR1 LGHNA, CDR2 YSLEER. V was clipped by 4 bases and J by 6 bases; unmatched bases: 8. The CDR3 is 15 amino acids. As DNA, the CDR3 is TGCGCCAGCAGCCTACGGCTAGCGGGAGATCAGACCCAGTACTTC. It specifies CASSLRLAGDQTQYF.

In its sample, this clone was seen a few times. This rearrangement joins TRBV28 to TRBJ1-6; D might be TRBD1 (6 bases). V lost 7 bases, J lost 6 bases, and 19 bases lay in between. The CDR3 has 16 residues. The germline CDR1 and CDR2 sequences are MDHEN and SYDVKM. CDR3 in amino acids: CASILGGGAGNSPLHF. The CDR3 bases are TGTGCCAGCATTCTAGGGGGGGGCGCCGGTAATTCACCCCTCCACTTT.

This sequence joins TRBV5-4 and TRBJ1-5; no firm D call. V shed 1 base and J shed 2 bases, with 4 bases lying between them. This CDR3 has 13 amino acids. Per germline, CDR1 SGHNT and CDR2 YYREEE (reference sequence). The CDR3 coding sequence is TGTGCCAGCAGCTTGCAGGGCAATCAGCCCCAGCATTTT. Its protein product is CASSLQGNQPQHF.

V gene TRBV9 combines with J gene TRBJ2-2; D not resolved. The CDR3 has 13 residues. Germline values: CDR1 SGDLS, CDR2 YYNGEE. V dropped 0 bases and J dropped 5 bases, with 5 bases sitting between them. In nucleotides, the CDR3 is TGTGCCAGCAGCGTAGCTATAACCGGGGAGCTGTTTTTT. Amino acids: CASSVAITGELFF.

The J gene is TRBJ2-7, the V gene TRBV2, with 7 bases fitting TRBD1. The CDR3 has 12 residues. Germline V gene sequence: CDR1 SNHLY, CDR2 FYNNEI. V lost 8 bases to trimming and J lost 4 bases; unmatched junction nucleotides: 5. The CDR3 reads CASGTEYYEQYF. The CDR3 bases are TGTGCCAGCGGGACAGAATATTACGAGCAGTACTTC.

The sample holds a few counts of this clone. The V gene is TRBV2, the J gene TRBJ2-2, with 14 bases fitting TRBD2. Germline CDR1 is SNHLY and CDR2 is FYNNEI. This CDR3 region has 18 residues. The trim removed 3 bases at V and 4 bases at J, leaving 7 bases unmatched. The CDR3 DNA reads TGTGCCAGCAGTGACCCAGGACTAGCGGGAGGCAGCACCGGGGAGCTGTTTTTT. Translating gives CASSDPGLAGGSTGELFF.

This chain joins TRBV4-2 and TRBJ1-2; the match to TRBD1 covers 10 bases. Germline CDR1 reads LGHNA; CDR2 reads YNFKEQ. The length of the CDR3 is 18 residues. The ends lost 2 bases at V and 3 bases at J; junction bases unmatched: 12. CDR3: CASSQLPGQGKVDYGYTF. The DNA for the CDR3 is TGTGCCAGCAGCCAACTCCCGGGACAGGGGAAAGTTGACTATGGCTACACCTTC.

The chain couples TRBV27 to TRBJ2-3; D remains ambiguous. The CDR3 consists of 13 residues. The germline V and J ends were trimmed by 5 bases and 4 bases, with 10 bases remaining between them. From germline, CDR1 is MNHEY and CDR2 SMNVEV (reference sequence). CDR3 loop: CASSDNLADTQYF. As DNA, the CDR3 is TGTGCCAGCAGTGACAATCTGGCAGATACGCAGTATTTT.